This passage covers 16 T cell receptor beta chains from one sample sequenced in a study of OX40 agonist ivuxolimab in advanced cancers. Clones were read by immunoSEQ multiplex PCR, and TCRdb kept only the in-frame ones, dropping some. The sample yields tens of thousands of clones, 88% seen once. Sequenced material: CD4+ or CD8+ T cells sorted from blood, taken in a trial of the OX40 agonist ivuxolimab. These receptors were obtained from an adult with an advanced solid tumor such as melanoma, head and neck, liver or kidney cancer.

The CDR3 is CASRGLGLEETQYF. The DNA for the CDR3 is TGCGCCAGCAGGGGACTAGGCCTCGAAGAGACCCAGTACTTC. The J gene is TRBJ2-5, the V gene TRBV5-1; 8 bases agree with TRBD2. V lost 5 bases to trimming and J lost 3 bases; unmatched junction nucleotides: 6. There are 14 residues in the CDR3. Germline CDR1 SGHRS, CDR2 YFSETQ. Together with reference TRBV5-1 and TRBJ2-5, the CDR3 gives the full variable domain: KAGVTQTPRYLIKTRGQQVTLSCSPISGHRSVSWYQQTPGQGLQFLFEYFSETQRNKGNFPGRFSGRQFSNSRSEMNVSTLELGDSALYLCASRGLGLEETQYFGPGTRLLVL.

This chain links TRBV2 with TRBJ1-6, with 9 positions matching TRBD1. The CDR3 consists of 12 residues. V lost 5 bases and J lost 14; bases outside the gene matches: 4. Germline CDR1 is SNHLY and CDR2 is FYNNEI. The CDR3: CASSTDRGALHF. DNA for the CDR3: TGTGCCAGCAGTACGGACAGGGGCGCCCTCCACTTT.

The chain joins TRBV2 to TRBJ1-2, with unresolved D. The CDR3 extends over 14 amino acids. The V end lost 2 bases, the J end lost 6 bases, and 13 bases lay between the germline ends. Germline CDR1 reads SNHLY; CDR2 reads FYNNEI. The CDR3, as DNA: TGTGCCAGCAGTGAATCCCAGACCCTCGATGGCTACACCTTC. Translated: CASSESQTLDGYTF.

The J gene is TRBJ1-2, the V gene TRBV5-1; D is undetermined. Per germline, CDR1 SGHRS and CDR2 YFSETQ. V was trimmed by 2 bases and J by 7 bases, leaving 15 bases between them. This CDR3 is built from 14 residues. The CDR3 nucleotides are TGCGCCAGCAGCTTTAGTTCCAGACCCCTTGGCTACACCTTC. It specifies CASSFSSRPLGYTF.

J is TRBJ1-2 and V is TRBV23-1, with 7 positions matching TRBD1. TRBV23-1 falls under the ORF class, with uncertain function. This CDR3 is built from 13 residues. Trimming at V came to 4 bases and at J to 7 bases, leaving 6 bases not matched to a gene. The CDR3 loop is CASSRTGEGGYTF. Here the CDR3 DNA reads TGCGCCAGCAGTCGTACAGGGGAAGGTGGCTACACCTTC.

A single count supports this clone. The chain uses TRBV7-2 and TRBJ1-4, with 7 bases fitting TRBD1. CDR1 SGHTA and CDR2 FQGNSA come from the germline V gene. The V gene end was trimmed by 5 bases and the J gene end by 6 bases; junction bases not matched to a gene: 12. There are 16 residues in the CDR3. The CDR3 coding sequence is TGTGCCAGCAGCCCAGACCGACAGGGAACGCATGAAAAACTGTTTTTT. Translated, it gives CASSPDRQGTHEKLFF.

This clone came up once. The V call is TRBV7-8, the J call TRBJ1-2, with 7 bases identical to TRBD1. Per germline, CDR1 SGHVS and CDR2 FQNEAQ. The length of the CDR3 is 14 residues. J lost 7 bases, V lost 1 base, and 6 bases had no gene match. The CDR3 is CASSLVQGFRGYTF. For the CDR3, the DNA is TGTGCCAGCAGCTTAGTACAGGGGTTTCGTGGCTACACCTTC. The variable domain in full, with the rest retrieved from reference TRBV7-8 and TRBJ1-2, is GAGVSQSPRYKVAKRGQDVALRCDPISGHVSLFWYQQALGQGPEFLTYFQNEAQLDKSGLPSDRFFAERPEGSVSTLKIQRTQQEDSAVYLCASSLVQGFRGYTFGSGTRLTVV.

CDR3 in DNA: TGTGCCTGGAGAGGCCACGGGGCTCGCGGGGAGCTGTTTTTT. Residues: CAWRGHGARGELFF. J is TRBJ2-2 and V is TRBV30, with D tentatively TRBD1 or TRBD2 (5 bases each). The CDR3 is 14 residues long. Germline V gene data show CDR1 as GTSNPN and CDR2 as SVGIG (reference sequence). V dropped 3 bases and J dropped 7 bases, with 15 bases sitting between them.

The genes are TRBV5-4 and TRBJ2-3; D uncertain. This CDR3 spans 13 amino acids. V was trimmed by 1 base and J by 4 bases, leaving 7 bases between them. Germline CDR1 is SGHNT and CDR2 is YYREEE (reference sequence). CDR3 region: CASSLWVADTQYF. Written as DNA, the CDR3 is TGTGCCAGCAGCTTGTGGGTCGCAGATACGCAGTATTTT.

The V gene is TRBV5-1, the J gene TRBJ1-1; TRBD1 aligns across 7 bases. Losses at the gene ends were 0 bases for V and 8 bases for J; bases not matched to a gene: 7. Germline CDR1 and CDR2: SGHRS and YFSETQ. The CDR3 has 14 amino acids. The CDR3: CASSLATGNPEAFF. DNA of the CDR3: TGCGCCAGCAGCTTGGCGACAGGGAACCCCGAAGCTTTCTTT.

This clone has only one observation. The chain employs TRBV28 and TRBJ1-2; D remains ambiguous. Germline V gene lookup returns CDR1 MDHEN and CDR2 SYDVKM. Trimming took off 1 base at V and 3 bases at J, with 6 bases between the two ends. The CDR3 loop spans 13 amino acids. The CDR3 protein is CASSLLGDYGYTF. In nucleotides, the CDR3 is TGTGCCAGCAGTTTATTGGGTGACTATGGCTACACCTTC.

The chain joins TRBV5-6 to TRBJ1-1; no definite D call. The V gene lost 1 base and the J gene lost 7 bases, with 14 bases spanning the gap. Germline V CDR1 and CDR2: SGHDT, YYEEEE. The length of the CDR3 is 14 residues. CDR3 nucleotide sequence: TGTGCCAGCAGCTTGCAAGGGATGATCGATGAAGCTTTCTTT. Encoded protein: CASSLQGMIDEAFF.

This chain connects TRBV7-8 to TRBJ2-3; TRBD1 agrees at 8 bases. The CDR3 spans 15 residues. J lost 3 bases, V lost 4 bases, and 6 bases had no gene match. Germline V gene data show CDR1 as SGHVS and CDR2 as FQNEAQ. CDR3 DNA: TGTGCCAGCAGCTACGACAGGGGACGGACAGATACGCAGTATTTT. Translating it yields CASSYDRGRTDTQYF.

This chain uses TRBV2 with TRBJ2-5; D not resolved. V lost 4 bases to trimming and J lost 0 bases, with 9 bases between them. The germline V gene has CDR1 SNHLY and CDR2 FYNNEI. There are 14 residues in the CDR3. CDR3 sequence: CASSVRYNQETQYF. The CDR3 nucleotides read TGTGCCAGCAGTGTACGATACAACCAAGAGACCCAGTACTTC.

This chain joins TRBV4-3 and TRBJ1-3; D is unresolved. The CDR3 covers 12 residues. Germline-derived CDR1 and CDR2 are LGHNA and YSLEER. Deletions cut 3 bases from V and 3 bases from J, with 3 bases between. CDR3 coding DNA: TGCGCCAGCAGCCAGAGTGGAAACACCATATATTTT. It codes for CASSQSGNTIYF.

This chain joins TRBV28 and TRBJ2-6; D gene ambiguous. This CDR3 region has 14 residues. The germline V gene has CDR1 MDHEN and CDR2 SYDVKM. The V end lost 3 bases, the J end lost 4 bases, and 7 bases lay between the germline ends. In DNA, the CDR3 is TGTGCCAGCAGTTTGTCTTCCGGGGCCAACGTCCTGACTTTC. Its translation is CASSLSSGANVLTF.